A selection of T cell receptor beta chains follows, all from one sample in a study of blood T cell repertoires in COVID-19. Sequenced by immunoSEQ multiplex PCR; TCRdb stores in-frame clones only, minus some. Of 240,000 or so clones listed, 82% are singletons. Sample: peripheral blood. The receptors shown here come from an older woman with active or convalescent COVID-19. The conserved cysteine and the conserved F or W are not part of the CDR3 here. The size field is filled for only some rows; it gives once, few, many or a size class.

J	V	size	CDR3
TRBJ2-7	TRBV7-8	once	ASTRQGAPREQY
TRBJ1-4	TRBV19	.	ASSRQTENEKLF
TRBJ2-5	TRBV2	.	ASSEGLAGAKETQY
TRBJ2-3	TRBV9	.	ASSVDQVSTDTQY
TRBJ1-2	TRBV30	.	ASTTISPYGYT
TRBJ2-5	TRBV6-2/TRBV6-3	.	ASSYSGSAGAQY
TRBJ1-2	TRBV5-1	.	ASSLAPGHPYGYT
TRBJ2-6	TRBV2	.	ASRQGHGANVLT
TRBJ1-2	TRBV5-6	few	ASSLFGTGSANYGYT
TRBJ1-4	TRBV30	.	AWKGQVNEKLF
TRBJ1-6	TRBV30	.	AWSGPFSYNSPLH
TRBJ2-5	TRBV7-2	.	ASSLVWKGGAETQY
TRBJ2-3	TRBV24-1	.	ATSDLHSDTQY
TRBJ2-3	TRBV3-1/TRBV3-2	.	ASSHAGGRTDTQY
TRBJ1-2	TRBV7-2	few	ASSLDRYGYT
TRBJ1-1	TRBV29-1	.	SVCRGVGTEAF
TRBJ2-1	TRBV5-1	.	ASGRVAGGNEQF
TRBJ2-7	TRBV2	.	ASSEYVDSFYEQY
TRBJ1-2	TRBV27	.	ASSFRTGTGYT
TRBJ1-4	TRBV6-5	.	ASSPGQTLEKLF
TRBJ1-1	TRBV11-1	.	ASSFPTGTMNTEAF
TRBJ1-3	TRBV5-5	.	ASSLEEGGTGNTIY
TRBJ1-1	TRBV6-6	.	ASRGLMLGTEAF
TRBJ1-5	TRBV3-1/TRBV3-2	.	ASSQDGVQPQH
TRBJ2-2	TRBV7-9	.	ASSPRDWTNTGELF
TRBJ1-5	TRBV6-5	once	ASSFTRGDQPQH
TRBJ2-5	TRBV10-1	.	ASLSRGAPETQY
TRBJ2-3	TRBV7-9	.	ASSSIRGDTQY
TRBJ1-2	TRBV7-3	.	ASSPQGTKYGYT
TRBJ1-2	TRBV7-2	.	ASSLASGTVDYGYT
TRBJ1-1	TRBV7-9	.	ASSFPDRGSAEAF
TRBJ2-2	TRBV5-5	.	ASSFRQGLINTGELF